The clone carrying this TCR beta chain was detected a few times. Its antigen is still unknown. The sample belongs to a study of blood T cells in healthy people across ages. Overall study findings and caveats: TCR beta diversity, measured per million T cells, fell in a roughly linear way with age. Because donor CMV status was unknown, expanded clonotype changes were possibly confounded.

CDR1 is MGHRA and CDR2 is YSYEKL in the germline V gene. This CDR3 comprises 16 residues. V was trimmed by 4 bases and J by 0 bases, leaving 13 bases between them. For the second PCR, which ran for about 6 to 12 cycles, a sample-barcoded 5' primer and a J-beta primer mix were used. One entry per CDR3 protein results from TCRdb running MiXCR on the 5' RACE reads. The sample shows approximately 760,000 distinct CDR3 sequences, around 25% of them seen only once. The same sample was also studied in work on T cells of mothers and their children.

Material for sequencing was blood. This rearrangement joins TRBV4-1 to TRBJ2-1; D unresolved. This clonotype originated in a boy between 5 and 17 years old in good health. CDR3 sequence reads: CASSPEAESSYNEQFF. The CDR3 DNA follows: TGCGCCAGCAGCCCCGAGGCTGAATCCTCCTACAATGAGCAGTTCTTC.